Each of the 28 T cell receptor beta chains below was sequenced from the same sample in a study of cytomegalovirus exposure and HLA in healthy donors. A multiplex PCR was run with 60 Vbeta primers and 13 Jbeta primers. The data were produced by immunoSEQ multiplex PCR, yet TCRdb's version contains in-frame clones alone and is incomplete. The table includes about 190,000 clones, 65% to 90% detected once. The sequenced sample consisted of PBMCs. Receptor source: a man aged 35 to 55 in good health and CMV-seropositive.

This clone showed up just a few times. This chain connects TRBV4-3 to TRBJ2-7; TRBD2 agrees at 11 bases. The J segment lost 2 bases and the V segment lost 0 bases, leaving 6 bases of the junction unmatched. CDR1 and CDR2 (germline): LGHNA, YSLEER. CDR3 size: 17 residues. CDR3 region: CASSQELAGVSTYEQYF. The CDR3 nucleotides read TGCGCCAGCAGCCAAGAACTAGCGGGGGTGTCAACCTACGAGCAGTACTTC.

The rearrangement joins TRBV7-9 to TRBJ1-1; tentatively, D is TRBD1 (6 bases). CDR1 is SEHNR, CDR2 FQNEAQ, per germline (reference sequence). This CDR3 has 15 amino acids. With 5 bases removed from V and 1 base from J, the gap between germline ends came to 14 bases. CDR3 coding DNA: TGTGCCAGCAGCCTCTGGGAGGGGGGGAACACTGAAGCTTTCTTT. Protein product: CASSLWEGGNTEAFF.

This chain connects TRBV6-1 to TRBJ1-3, with 8 bases that match TRBD1. The germline V gene has CDR1 MNHNS and CDR2 SASEGT. V dropped 6 bases and J dropped 3; count of bases not matched to a gene: 1. This CDR3 spans 13 amino acids. The CDR3 nucleotides read TGTGCCAGCAGCAGGGGGCTTGGAAACACCATATATTTT. Protein sequence: CASSRGLGNTIYF.

To note about this clone: Other DNA sequences of this sample code for an identical CDR3. The chain employs TRBV27 and TRBJ1-5, with a possible D match to TRBD1 (6 bases). The CDR3 has 14 amino acids. Germline V lookup: CDR1 MNHEY, CDR2 SMNVEV (reference sequence). V gave up 6 bases and J gave up 1 base, with 10 bases separating them. This chain's CDR3 is CASSLQGSNQPQHF. CDR3 DNA: TGTGCCAGCAGCTTACAGGGAAGCAATCAGCCCCAGCATTTT.

The gene calls are TRBV5-1 and TRBJ1-6; D gene unclear. Germline CDR1 SGHRS, CDR2 YFSETQ. The CDR3 spans 14 residues. V was shortened by 4 bases and J by 14 bases, with 19 bases between the two germline ends. CDR3 nucleotide sequence: TGCGCCAGCAGCGCGGACTCCGTTGGTGGATCCCTCCACTTT. Its translation is CASSADSVGGSLHF.

Only a few counts were recorded for this clone. Other DNA variants within this sample encode the same CDR3. The rearrangement links TRBV5-1 to TRBJ1-6; 12 nucleotides line up with TRBD1. V shed 0 bases, J shed 9 bases, and the junction held 1 base outside the gene matches. This CDR3 is 15 amino acids long. Per the germline V gene, CDR1 is SGHRS and CDR2 is YFSETQ. The CDR3 is CASSLAGQGASPLHF. CDR3 bases: TGCGCCAGCAGCTTGGCGGGACAGGGGGCTTCACCCCTCCACTTT.

This clone was seen a few times. The sample contains more than one DNA sequence encoding this CDR3. The rearrangement joins TRBV30 to TRBJ1-5, with D possibly being TRBD1 (5 bases). V was clipped by 1 base and J by 2 bases, with 6 bases between them. Germline V gives CDR1 GTSNPN, CDR2 SVGIG (reference sequence). The CDR3 runs to 13 residues. CDR3 region: CAWSGGGNQPQHF. The CDR3 bases are TGTGCCTGGAGTGGGGGGGGCAATCAGCCCCAGCATTTT.

The chain joins TRBV30 to TRBJ2-7; no firm D call. The CDR3 is made up of 12 amino acids. Trimming took 6 bases from V and 3 from J, leaving 12 bases between them. Germline V CDR1 and CDR2: GTSNPN, SVGIG (reference sequence). The CDR3 sequence: CACHTRGYEQYF. The DNA for the CDR3 is TGTGCCTGCCATACACGAGGCTACGAGCAGTACTTC.

The gene calls are TRBV4-3 and TRBJ1-4; the D is unclear. The CDR3 is 15 amino acids. The V and J ends lost 1 base and 7 bases respectively, with 13 bases between them. Germline V gives CDR1 LGHNA, CDR2 YSLEER. This CDR3 reads CASSQVASRPEKLFF. The CDR3 nucleotides are TGCGCCAGCAGCCAAGTTGCATCTAGGCCTGAAAAACTGTTTTTT.

The rearrangement joins TRBV29-1 to TRBJ2-3; D might be TRBD2 (5 bases). CDR1 is SQVTM, CDR2 ANQGSEA, per germline. There are 13 residues in the CDR3. Trimming cost V 8 bases and J 2 bases, with 14 bases left between them. Here the CDR3 reads CSHAGEITDTQYF. CDR3 sequence (DNA): TGCAGCCATGCTGGGGAGATCACAGATACGCAGTATTTT.

CDR3 amino acids: CASSDSLNSGGTYNEQFF. CDR3 in DNA: TGTGCCAGCAGTGACTCCCTCAATAGCGGGGGGACTTACAATGAGCAGTTCTTC. The chain uses TRBV6-4 and TRBJ2-1; TRBD2 matches at 10 bases. V lost 0 bases and J lost 4; bases outside the gene matches: 9. The CDR3 totals 18 residues. Germline CDR1 reads MRHNA; CDR2 reads SNTAGT.

J is TRBJ2-3 and V is TRBV7-3, with D maybe TRBD2 (5 bases). This CDR3 is 15 amino acids long. Trimming left V 5 bases short and J 3 bases short, with 15 bases between. Germline assignment: CDR1 SGHTA and CDR2 FQGTGA. CDR3 protein: CASSRLGVRTDTQYF. The CDR3 nucleotides read TGTGCCAGCAGCCGTCTCGGGGTAAGGACAGATACGCAGTATTTT.

The chain employs TRBV11-3 and TRBJ2-2, with D perhaps TRBD1 (5 bases). CDR3 length equals 14 residues. V was shortened by 0 bases and J by 5 bases, with 7 bases between the two germline ends. In germline, CDR1 is SGHNT, CDR2 YENEEA. The CDR3 sequence is CASSLDSGTGELFF. The CDR3 nucleotides read TGTGCCAGCAGCTTAGATTCAGGGACCGGGGAGCTGTTTTTT.

V usage is TRBV5-1 and J usage is TRBJ1-1; D is unresolved. CDR3 length: 13 amino acids. Trimming removed 4 bases from V and 3 bases from J, with 10 bases in between. Germline V lookup: CDR1 SGHRS, CDR2 YFSETQ. The CDR3 DNA follows: TGCGCCAGCAGCACTCAGGTGGACACTGAAGCTTTCTTT. This translates into CASSTQVDTEAFF.

The rearrangement links TRBV7-2 to TRBJ1-1; D is ambiguous. The germline V gene encodes CDR1 SGHTA and CDR2 FQGNSA. This CDR3 is built from 12 residues. V gave up 5 bases and J gave up 13 bases, with 17 bases separating them. The CDR3 region has the DNA TGTGCCAGCAGCGAAAATTCCCCGGGTGGTTTCTTT. It translates to CASSENSPGGFF.

The genes are TRBV6-5 and TRBJ1-1; D is unresolved. Germline-derived CDR1 and CDR2 are MNHEY and SVGAGI. The V gene lost 6 bases and the J gene lost 4 bases, with 15 bases spanning the gap. The CDR3 runs to 14 residues. The CDR3 nucleotides read TGTGCCAGCAGCTCCCCGGGTCCACCCACTGAAGCTTTCTTT. Protein: CASSSPGPPTEAFF.

In its sample, this clone was seen once. J is TRBJ1-5 and V is TRBV4-3, with 9 nucleotides matching TRBD1. Trimming cost V 0 bases and J 7 bases; bases outside gene matches: 4. The CDR3 runs to 15 residues. Germline assignment: CDR1 LGHNA and CDR2 YSLEER. This CDR3 reads CASSQDPQGAQPQHF. DNA of the CDR3: TGCGCCAGCAGCCAAGACCCACAGGGGGCACAGCCCCAGCATTTT.

This clone was seen once. The chain combines TRBV6-5 with TRBJ1-2; TRBD1 matches 8 bases. Germline V gives CDR1 MNHEY, CDR2 SVGAGI. Trimming removed 5 bases from V and 6 bases from J; junction bases left unmatched: 11. The CDR3 length is 15 residues. CDR3 residues: CASSRDRRWTDGYTF. The CDR3 DNA follows: TGTGCCAGCAGTCGGGACAGGCGGTGGACGGATGGCTACACCTTC.

CDR3 sequence (DNA): TGTGCCAGCAGCTCGGGACACTCCAAAGATACGCAGTATTTT. Translated, it gives CASSSGHSKDTQYF. The chain has TRBV7-9 and TRBJ2-3, with D perhaps matching TRBD1 (6 bases). This CDR3 comprises 14 residues. The germline CDR1 and CDR2 sequences are SEHNR and FQNEAQ (reference sequence). V lost 4 bases and J 5 bases, leaving 13 bases between the germline ends.

This rearrangement joins TRBV2 to TRBJ2-2, with 9 bases matching TRBD2. The length of the CDR3 is 15 residues. Trimming removed 6 bases from V and 7 bases from J; junction bases left unmatched: 9. Germline assignment: CDR1 SNHLY and CDR2 FYNNEI. The DNA for the CDR3 is TGTGCCAGCAGGGGCGCGGGGGGGTTCAGCGGGGAGCTGTTTTTT. Translated, it gives CASRGAGGFSGELFF.

This chain connects TRBV11-2 to TRBJ1-1; possible D gene TRBD1, 6 bases. The CDR3 runs 14 residues. Trimming left V 5 bases short and J 2 bases short, with 12 bases between. Germline loops: CDR1 SGHAT, CDR2 FQNNGV. CDR3 bases: TGTGCCAGCAGCAAGGACAGAGTCAACACTGAAGCTTTCTTT. Amino acids: CASSKDRVNTEAFF.

To note about this clone: No conserved phenylalanine or tryptophan ends this CDR3, so it is likely a read error. The chain couples TRBV5-1 to TRBJ2-2, with D hard to call. The V gene lost 0 bases and the J gene lost 6 bases, with 6 bases spanning the gap. The CDR3 sequence is 13 residues long. Germline loops: CDR1 SGHRS, CDR2 YFSETQ. The CDR3 DNA reads as TGCGCCAGCAGCTTGGATGGCCCCGGGGAGCTGTTTTCT. It translates to CASSLDGPGELFS.

V is TRBV7-3 and J is TRBJ2-3; TRBD2 is a possible D gene (6 bases). Germline V CDR1 and CDR2: SGHTA, FQGTGA. The CDR3 is made up of 17 amino acids. Trimming took 4 bases from V and 2 from J, leaving 19 bases between them. The CDR3 loop is CASSSVLYRTNTDTQYF. CDR3 coding DNA: TGTGCCAGCAGCTCCGTGTTGTACAGGACTAACACAGATACGCAGTATTTT.

This chain joins TRBV21-1 and TRBJ2-5; TRBD2 is taken as the D call from the table, unchecked against the DNA. TRBV21-1 represents a pseudogene. CDR3 length: 14 amino acids. This CDR3 is CASSKSVPQETQYF. CDR3 nucleotides: TGTGCCAGCAGCAAATCGGTCCCTCAAGAGACCCAGTACTTC.

This chain links TRBV12-5 with TRBJ1-5; D is unclear. CDR1 and CDR2 from the germline V gene are LGHNT and FRNRAP. The length of the CDR3 is 14 residues. The V end was cut by 6 bases, the J end by 7 bases, with 16 bases between. CDR3 protein: CASGRNGQRQPQHF. The CDR3 nucleotides read TGTGCTAGTGGACGGAATGGGCAGCGGCAGCCCCAGCATTTT. Drawing the rest from reference TRBV12-5 and TRBJ1-5, the complete variable domain is DARVTQTPRHKVTEMGQEVTMRCQPILGHNTVFWYRQTMMQGLELLAYFRNRAPLDDSGMPKDRFSAEMPDATLATLKIQPSEPRDSAVYFCASGRNGQRQPQHFGDGTRLSIL.

This sequence joins TRBV11-2 and TRBJ2-7; D is undetermined. The germline V and J ends were trimmed by 1 base and 5 bases, with 12 bases remaining between them. The CDR3 has 14 amino acids. Per germline, CDR1 SGHAT and CDR2 FQNNGV. The CDR3 DNA follows: TGTGCCAGCAGCTTAGTCGAGTATTTACACGAGCAGTACTTC. It specifies CASSLVEYLHEQYF.

The chain links TRBV2 to TRBJ1-2, with 9 bases matching TRBD1. The ends lost 1 base at V and 7 bases at J; junction bases unmatched: 7. Germline V gives CDR1 SNHLY, CDR2 FYNNEI. The CDR3 is 15 residues long. CDR3 region: CASSEDLGQGSGYTF. CDR3 DNA sequence: TGTGCCAGCAGTGAAGATTTGGGACAGGGTAGTGGCTACACCTTC.

V is TRBV7-3 and J is TRBJ2-2; a possible D gene is TRBD1 (5 bases). The CDR3 covers 15 residues. Germline V lookup: CDR1 SGHTA, CDR2 FQGTGA. The V end was cut by 5 bases, the J end by 1 base, with 11 bases between. The DNA of the CDR3 is TGTGCCAGCAGCCTATTTACAGGGAACACCGGGGAGCTGTTTTTT. Translating gives CASSLFTGNTGELFF.